This entry concerns a single T cell receptor beta chain. The data are from a study of T cell changes during pregnancy in multiple sclerosis. Some clones are missing from TCRdb's copy, which holds only in-frame ones; the method was immunoSEQ multiplex PCR. The table lists roughly 40,000 clones, more than 70% of them singletons. This sequence was found in a female donor with multiple sclerosis, enrolled in a pregnancy study. The source material was CD8+ T cells from peripheral blood mononuclear cells, sampled in the first trimester of pregnancy.

CDR3 DNA: TGTGCCAGCAGTGATCCGGGACAGGGGGAGACTGAAGCTTTCTTT. Residues: CASSDPGQGETEAFF. The rearrangement joins TRBV25-1 to TRBJ1-1; 11 bases are shared with TRBD1. This CDR3 spans 15 amino acids. Unmatched junction bases numbered 5, after V lost 3 bases and J lost 5 bases. CDR1 and CDR2 (germline): MGHDK, SYGVNS.